Below are 22 T cell receptor beta chains sequenced from a single sample in a study of T cell responses to AZD1222 COVID-19 vaccine. Repertoires were generated with immunoSEQ multiplex PCR, while TCRdb's copy carries only in-frame clones and drops some. Seen here are about 140,000 clones, around nine tenths observed once, and the top ten hold roughly 3.8%. The sequencing used peripheral blood, collected on day 0 of AZD1222 vaccination. These TCRs come from an adult in good health.

The rearrangement joins TRBV6-2 or TRBV6-3 to TRBJ1-1; tentatively, D is TRBD1 (5 bases). Trimming cost V 4 bases and J 5 bases, with 17 bases left between them. CDR3 length equals 15 residues. Germline V gives CDR1 MNHEY, CDR2 SVGEGT. The CDR3 reads CASSFTAGGGTEAFF. DNA of the CDR3: TGTGCCAGCAGTTTTACGGCGGGGGGGGGAACTGAAGCTTTCTTT.

In the case of this clone: Additional DNA sequences in this sample encode the identical CDR3. The V gene is TRBV30, the J gene TRBJ2-3; 9 bases are shared with TRBD2. The CDR3 is made up of 15 amino acids. After removal of 3 bases from V and 0 bases from J, the junction contained 4 bases not matched to a gene. Germline assignment: CDR1 GTSNPN and CDR2 SVGIG (reference sequence). The CDR3 spells CAWSRLAASTDTQYF. CDR3 in DNA: TGTGCCTGGAGCAGACTAGCGGCTAGCACAGATACGCAGTATTTT.

The V and J genes are TRBV5-4 and TRBJ2-7, with 8 bases fitting TRBD2. The CDR3 runs to 15 residues. Per germline, CDR1 SGHNT and CDR2 YYREEE (reference sequence). With 4 bases clipped from V and 0 bases from J, the junction kept 6 bases outside the gene matches. For the CDR3, the DNA is TGTGCCAGCAGCACCGGGGGGGCTTCCTCCTACGAGCAGTACTTC. It is translated as CASSTGGASSYEQYF.

Only a few counts were recorded for this clone. The J gene is TRBJ1-1, the V gene TRBV5-1, with D possibly matching TRBD1 (6 bases). This CDR3 has 16 amino acids. The germline V gene encodes CDR1 SGHRS and CDR2 YFSETQ. V dropped 0 bases and J dropped 5 bases, with 17 bases sitting between them. The CDR3 loop is CASSLAWGKGGTEAFF. The CDR3 DNA follows: TGCGCCAGCAGCTTGGCTTGGGGTAAAGGGGGGACTGAAGCTTTCTTT. The whole variable domain, remainder taken from reference TRBV5-1 and TRBJ1-1, is KAGVTQTPRYLIKTRGQQVTLSCSPISGHRSVSWYQQTPGQGLQFLFEYFSETQRNKGNFPGRFSGRQFSNSRSEMNVSTLELGDSALYLCASSLAWGKGGTEAFFGQGTRLTVV.

Only a few counts were recorded for this clone. The sample contains more than one DNA sequence encoding this CDR3. This chain uses TRBV3-1 (or the pseudogene TRBV3-2) with TRBJ1-6; no reliable D call. The CDR3 consists of 13 residues. The V end was cut by 0 bases, the J end by 10 bases, with 7 bases between. Germline values: CDR1 LGHDT, CDR2 YNNKEL (reference sequence). CDR3 nucleotide sequence: TGTGCCAGCAGCCAAGAAGAGGGATCACCCCTCCACTTT. This sequence encodes CASSQEEGSPLHF.

This clone appeared once. The chain employs TRBV4-1 and TRBJ1-5; TRBD1 matches at 8 bases. Germline V gene sequence: CDR1 MGHRA, CDR2 YSYEKL. The CDR3 runs to 15 residues. Germline trimming cut 1 base from V and 6 bases from J; bases unmatched to any gene: 5. This chain's CDR3 is CASSQGQGNSQPQHF. For the CDR3, the DNA is TGCGCCAGCAGCCAAGGACAGGGGAATAGTCAGCCCCAGCATTTT.

The chain recombines TRBV6-5 with TRBJ2-6; D remains ambiguous. Trimming pared 0 bases from V and 0 bases from J, leaving 3 bases between. The CDR3 is 15 residues long. Germline assignment: CDR1 MNHEY and CDR2 SVGAGI. The CDR3 sequence: CASSYSDSGANVLTF. The CDR3 DNA reads TGTGCCAGCAGTTACTCGGACTCTGGGGCCAACGTCCTGACTTTC.

This sequence joins TRBV7-8 and TRBJ1-1; TRBD1 matches 7 bases. CDR1 SGHVS and CDR2 FQNEAQ come from the germline V gene. This CDR3 comprises 14 residues. With 5 bases clipped from V and 10 bases from J, the junction kept 13 bases outside the gene matches. CDR3 amino acids: CASSERDSTFGAFF. The CDR3 DNA reads as TGTGCCAGCAGCGAGCGGGACAGCACATTCGGAGCTTTCTTT.

V and J are TRBV19 and TRBJ1-4, with a weak D call TRBD1 (6 bases). The CDR3 is 15 residues long. V lost 5 bases and J lost 5, with 15 bases in between. CDR1 is LNHDA, CDR2 SQIVND, per germline (reference sequence). The CDR3 here is CASSVGGTKNEKLFF. CDR3 DNA: TGTGCCAGTAGTGTCGGGGGGACAAAAAATGAAAAACTGTTTTTT.

The rearrangement joins TRBV19 to TRBJ1-2; TRBD1 might be the D (5 bases). The V and J ends lost 3 bases and 0 bases respectively, with 11 bases between them. Germline values: CDR1 LNHDA, CDR2 SQIVND (reference sequence). The CDR3 has 15 residues. CDR3 in amino acids: CASSMTRGANYGYTF. The CDR3 DNA is TGTGCCAGTAGTATGACCCGGGGCGCTAACTATGGCTACACCTTC.

This clone appeared a single time. The rearrangement uses TRBV11-2 and TRBJ2-7, with a possible D match to TRBD2 (6 bases). V was cut by 5 bases and J by 6 bases, with 11 bases left in between. There are 12 residues in the CDR3. Germline lookup yields CDR1 SGHAT and CDR2 FQNNGV. CDR3 in amino acids: CASSLYGGEQYF. CDR3 nucleotide sequence: TGTGCCAGCAGCCTCTACGGGGGCGAGCAGTACTTC.

In its sample, this clone was seen once. The chain uses TRBV18 and TRBJ1-3; the match to TRBD1 covers 9 bases. Losses at the gene ends were 3 bases for V and 1 base for J; bases not matched to a gene: 4. Germline CDR1 is KGHSH and CDR2 is LQKENI. This CDR3 is 16 amino acids long. The CDR3 DNA is TGTGCCAGCTCACCTTCCGGGACAGGGTCTGGAAACACCATATATTTT. The encoded protein is CASSPSGTGSGNTIYF.

V and J are TRBV19 and TRBJ1-5, with unresolved D. V was trimmed by 5 bases and J by 5 bases, leaving 13 bases between them. The CDR3 length is 14 residues. Germline CDR1 is LNHDA and CDR2 is SQIVND (reference sequence). CDR3 DNA: TGTGCCAGTAGTGCCTCCGGCCGGGATCAGCCCCAGCATTTT. The encoded protein is CASSASGRDQPQHF.

V usage is TRBV7-8 and J usage is TRBJ1-2; D remains ambiguous. V lost 5 bases and J lost 4, with 14 bases in between. The CDR3 has 14 amino acids. Germline-derived CDR1 and CDR2 are SGHVS and FQNEAQ. The CDR3 DNA reads TGTGCCAGCAGCCCCCGCGACTCTTCCTATGGCTACACCTTC. Its protein is CASSPRDSSYGYTF.

This clone is termed medium-sized. A read error may produce the germline difference seen at one junction end. This chain's CDR3 is CASSLAPGDLEYF. CDR3 nucleotide sequence: TGTGCCAGCAGCTTAGCGCCAGGGGATCTTGAGTATTTT. The chain recombines TRBV7-9 with TRBJ1-5; D might be TRBD1 (6 bases). Germline V gene data show CDR1 as SEHNR and CDR2 as FQNEAQ (reference sequence). The CDR3 is made up of 13 amino acids. Using reference TRBV7-9 and TRBJ1-5 for the parts outside the CDR3, the full variable domain is DTGVSQNPRHKITKRGQNVTFRCDPISEHNRLYWYRQTLGQGPEFLTYFQNEAQLEKSRLLSDRFSAERPKGSFSTLEIQRTEQGDSAMYLCASSLAPGDLEYFGDGTRLSIL.

The chain uses TRBV5-4 and TRBJ1-4, with D hard to call. CDR1 SGHNT and CDR2 YYREEE come from the germline V gene (reference sequence). The CDR3 contains 14 residues. Trimming stripped 0 bases from V and 2 bases from J, with 5 bases between. The CDR3 reads CASSLVGTNEKLFF. CDR3 DNA: TGTGCCAGCAGCTTGGTTGGCACTAATGAAAAACTGTTTTTT.

This clone was counted once. This sequence joins TRBV30 and TRBJ2-5, with D unresolved. V shed 0 bases and J shed 5 bases, with 4 bases lying between them. Looked up from germline, CDR1 is GTSNPN and CDR2 is SVGIG (reference sequence). The CDR3 extends over 11 amino acids. CDR3 DNA: TGTGCCTGGAGTGTGCCGGAGACCCAGTACTTC. Residues: CAWSVPETQYF.

The CDR3 DNA follows: TGTGCCAGTAGTATCAGGGTCCGATCAGGCGAGCAGTACTTC. This translates into CASSIRVRSGEQYF. The V and J genes are TRBV19 and TRBJ2-7, with a weak D call TRBD1 (5 bases). Per germline, CDR1 LNHDA and CDR2 SQIVND (reference sequence). Deletions cut 3 bases from V and 6 bases from J, with 15 bases between. This CDR3 region has 14 residues.

The chain is built from TRBV7-9 and TRBJ2-3, with a possible D match to TRBD1 (6 bases). CDR3 length: 17 amino acids. V gave up 4 bases and J gave up 2 bases, with 19 bases separating them. The germline CDR1 and CDR2 sequences are SEHNR and FQNEAQ (reference sequence). CDR3 DNA sequence: TGTGCCAGCAGCTCCGGACAGAACCTCCCCAACACAGATACGCAGTATTTT. This translates into CASSSGQNLPNTDTQYF.

This clone turned up a few times. J is TRBJ1-1 and V is TRBV7-9, with 7 bases lining up with TRBD1. The junction had 3 bases not matched to a gene; V was cut back by 5 bases and J by 0 bases. Germline V gene sequence: CDR1 SEHNR, CDR2 FQNEAQ (reference sequence). The CDR3 contains 14 residues. CDR3 loop: CASSGRGMNTEAFF. DNA of the CDR3: TGTGCCAGCAGCGGCAGGGGGATGAACACTGAAGCTTTCTTT. The variable domain in full, with the rest retrieved from reference TRBV7-9 and TRBJ1-1, is DTGVSQNPRHKITKRGQNVTFRCDPISEHNRLYWYRQTLGQGPEFLTYFQNEAQLEKSRLLSDRFSAERPKGSFSTLEIQRTEQGDSAMYLCASSGRGMNTEAFFGQGTRLTVV.

This chain links TRBV25-1 with TRBJ2-7, with 8 positions matching TRBD1. CDR1 is MGHDK and CDR2 is SYGVNS in the germline V gene. V was clipped by 6 bases and J by 2 bases; unmatched bases: 0. The CDR3 covers 12 residues. CDR3 residues: CASRDRAYEQYF. In nucleotides, the CDR3 is TGTGCCAGCAGGGACAGGGCCTACGAGCAGTACTTC.

The chain recombines TRBV27 with TRBJ2-7, with a weak D call TRBD1 (5 bases). CDR3 size: 12 residues. CDR1 and CDR2 (germline): MNHEY, SMNVEV (reference sequence). V lost 6 bases and J lost 7, with 13 bases in between. The DNA for the CDR3 is TGTGCCAGCAGCGAGCAGGGTGAGGAGCAGTACTTC. It encodes CASSEQGEEQYF.